The 13 T cell receptor beta chains below were found in one sample sequenced in a study of cytomegalovirus exposure and HLA in healthy donors. The primer mix had 60 Vbeta and 13 Jbeta primers. The method was immunoSEQ multiplex PCR; TCRdb's version includes in-frame clones alone and lacks a portion of them. The sample shows over 110,000 clones, about 79% of them seen only once. Sequencing was carried out using PBMCs. The receptor source for this set is a male donor in good health and CMV-seronegative.

This clone was seen more than once but under ten times. The gene calls are TRBV18 and TRBJ1-2; 7 positions match TRBD1. J gave up 2 bases and V 6 bases, and 3 bases lay outside the gene matches. Germline V gene lookup returns CDR1 KGHSH and CDR2 LQKENI. The CDR3 extends over 13 amino acids. Here the CDR3 DNA reads TGTGCCAGCTCCCCGGACAGGAACTATGGCTACACCTTC. It codes for CASSPDRNYGYTF.

The genes are TRBV10-3 and TRBJ2-2; 12 positions agree with TRBD2. CDR3 length equals 15 residues. CDR1 is ENHRY, CDR2 SYGVKD, per germline. V was clipped by 6 bases and J by 5 bases; unmatched bases: 4. For the CDR3, the DNA is TGTGCCATCAGCGGACTAGCGGGAAGTACCGGGGAGCTGTTTTTT. Residues: CAISGLAGSTGELFF.

This clone was recorded once. V gene TRBV12-5 combines with J gene TRBJ2-5; TRBD1 might be the D (6 bases). The germline V gene encodes CDR1 LGHNT and CDR2 FRNRAP. With 2 bases removed from V and 5 bases from J, the gap between germline ends came to 15 bases. CDR3 length: 15 residues. CDR3 in DNA: TGTGCTAGTGGTTTGTCTGACAGGATAGGCGAGACCCAGTACTTC. This encodes CASGLSDRIGETQYF. The whole variable domain, remainder taken from reference TRBV12-5 and TRBJ2-5, is DARVTQTPRHKVTEMGQEVTMRCQPILGHNTVFWYRQTMMQGLELLAYFRNRAPLDDSGMPKDRFSAEMPDATLATLKIQPSEPRDSAVYFCASGLSDRIGETQYFGPGTRLLVL.

This rearrangement joins TRBV27 to TRBJ2-1; TRBD1 might be the D (5 bases). Germline assignment: CDR1 MNHEY and CDR2 SMNVEV (reference sequence). The CDR3 is 14 amino acids. V lost 7 bases and J 0 bases, leaving 10 bases between the germline ends. The CDR3 here is CASKGQSSYNEQFF. The CDR3 region has the DNA TGTGCCAGCAAGGGGCAGAGCTCCTACAATGAGCAGTTCTTC.

V is TRBV10-3 and J is TRBJ2-4, with a tentative D call TRBD1 (6 bases). CDR1 and CDR2 from the germline V gene are ENHRY and SYGVKD. V lost 2 bases to trimming and J lost 1 base, with 15 bases between them. This CDR3 has 17 residues. CDR3 nucleotides: TGTGCCATCAGTGAGGATGACGTGGGGGCCGCCAAAAACATTCAGTACTTC. This codes for CAISEDDVGAAKNIQYF.

The chain joins TRBV7-2 to TRBJ2-4; 8 bases line up with TRBD2. CDR3 length: 15 amino acids. V lost 2 bases and J lost 8; bases outside the gene matches: 8. The germline gives CDR1 SGHTA, CDR2 FQGNSA. CDR3 sequence: CASSLYAGGGDIQYF. The CDR3, as DNA: TGTGCCAGCAGCTTATACGCGGGAGGAGGAGACATTCAGTACTTC.

The V call is TRBV7-2, the J call TRBJ2-1; D gene unclear. Germline CDR1 reads SGHTA; CDR2 reads FQGNSA. Trimming shortened V by 4 bases and J by 0 bases, and 10 bases separated the two germline ends. The CDR3 loop spans 15 amino acids. The CDR3 DNA reads as TGTGCCAGCAGCTATGTGTCGAGCTCCTACAATGAGCAGTTCTTC. Protein: CASSYVSSSYNEQFF.

CDR3 DNA sequence: TGTGCCTGGGGAGTTGATACGCAGTATTTT. This codes for CAWGVDTQYF. The gene calls are TRBV12-5 and TRBJ2-3, with a weak D call TRBD2 (5 bases). CDR1 is LGHNT and CDR2 is FRNRAP in the germline V gene. The CDR3 runs 10 residues.

The chain is built from TRBV27 and TRBJ2-1; TRBD2 might be the D (5 bases). CDR3 length: 13 residues. Germline V CDR1 and CDR2: MNHEY, SMNVEV (reference sequence). V lost 5 bases and J lost 5, with 10 bases in between. CDR3 DNA: TGTGCCAGCAGTCGAGGGATCCACAATGAGCAGTTCTTC. It encodes CASSRGIHNEQFF.

The chain employs TRBV21-1 and TRBJ2-1; TRBD1 is the table's D call and was not checked against the DNA. TRBV21-1 is marked as a pseudogene. This CDR3 is built from 18 residues. CDR3 protein: CASTHLGTGEAGYNEQFF. In nucleotides, the CDR3 is TGTGCCAGCACCCACTTGGGGACAGGGGAGGCGGGTTACAATGAGCAGTTCTTC.

The chain employs TRBV7-2 and TRBJ1-5; TRBD1 agrees at 7 bases. The CDR3 has 14 amino acids. Germline V lookup: CDR1 SGHTA, CDR2 FQGNSA. J lost 7 bases, V lost 7 bases, and 10 bases had no gene match. CDR3 sequence: CASTVQGRDQPQHF. DNA of the CDR3: TGTGCCAGCACCGTACAGGGGCGTGACCAGCCCCAGCATTTT. The entire variable domain, with the rest obtained from reference TRBV7-2 and TRBJ1-5, is as follows: GAGVSQSPSNKVTEKGKDVELRCDPISGHTALYWYRQSLGQGLEFLIYFQGNSAPDKSGLPSDRFSAERTGGSVSTLTIQRTQQEDSAVYLCASTVQGRDQPQHFGDGTRLSIL.

The chain joins TRBV6-4 to TRBJ1-1; D possibly corresponds to TRBD1 (5 bases). The CDR3 is made up of 13 amino acids. Trimming stripped 5 bases from V and 6 bases from J, with 13 bases between. Germline CDR1 reads MRHNA; CDR2 reads SNTAGT. The CDR3 DNA reads TGTGCCAGCAGTCCGGGGGGGGTATCTGAAGCTTTCTTT. Translation: CASSPGGVSEAFF.

The rearrangement joins TRBV7-2 to TRBJ2-3, with D perhaps matching TRBD2 (6 bases). The CDR3 totals 18 residues. Per germline, CDR1 SGHTA and CDR2 FQGNSA. Trimming left V 4 bases short and J 5 bases short, with 25 bases between. The CDR3 DNA is TGTGCCAGCAGCTCCCCTAGGTGGCTAGCGACGCTTATAGATACGCAGTATTTT. Amino acids: CASSSPRWLATLIDTQYF.